This T cell receptor (beta chain) was sequenced in a study of early T cells in non-severe SARS-CoV-2 infection. At the level of the study: Chains were not paired, and sequencing was done on bulk RNA from unsorted whole blood.

The TCR library protocol attached unique molecular identifiers to the individual cDNA molecules. MiXCR was run by TCRdb on the 5' RACE reads, yielding one entry per CDR3 protein. Of more than 80,000 distinct CDR3 sequences listed, 15% to 20% are singletons. General study points: A preference for anti-spike CD8 responses marked VDJdb matching, which missed private and CD4 specificities.

A few counts support this clonotype. Its antigen is as yet unknown. V lost 1 base, J lost 3 bases, and 10 bases lay in between. In germline, CDR1 is LGHNT, CDR2 FRNRAP. The CDR3 runs 14 residues. The sequenced material came from whole blood. The chain uses TRBV12-5 and TRBJ2-7; D gene uncertain. This receptor was obtained from an adult who was a healthcare worker with PCR-confirmed SARS-CoV-2 infection or an uninfected control (not recorded which). CDR3 amino acids: CASGLAKWGYEQYF. Written as DNA, the CDR3 is TGTGCTAGTGGTTTGGCTAAGTGGGGCTACGAGCAGTACTTC. Complete variable domain (other parts from reference TRBV12-5 and TRBJ2-7): DARVTQTPRHKVTEMGQEVTMRCQPILGHNTVFWYRQTMMQGLELLAYFRNRAPLDDSGMPKDRFSAEMPDATLATLKIQPSEPRDSAVYFCASGLAKWGYEQYFGPGTRLTVT.